Listed below are T cell receptor beta chains from one sample, sequenced in a study of technical replicates of blood from a handful of donors. Only in-frame clones appear in the TCRdb table, and some are missing; sequencing was by immunoSEQ multiplex PCR. The sample comprises some 71,000 clones, 95% to 97% of which are singletons, and almost 0.3% rests with the top ten. The specimen sequenced was T cells isolated from PBMCs. Source of these receptors: a human donor in good health. Both conserved end residues are part of each CDR3. The order of the fields is D gene, J gene, clone size, V gene, CDR3 DNA, CDR3 protein. A D gene is named only where the DNA matches it firmly. Size values are once, few and many counts, or a class for expanded clones, and some rows have none.

d_call: TRBD1; j_call: TRBJ1-1; clone_size: .; v_call: TRBV7-9; cdr3_nt: TGTGCCAGCAGCACCGGACAGGAGAACACTGAAGCTTTCTTT; cdr3_aa: CASSTGQENTEAFF
d_call: .; j_call: TRBJ2-2; clone_size: .; v_call: TRBV30; cdr3_nt: TGTGCCTGGAAGCCAGGGGTGGCCGGGGAGCTGTTTTTT; cdr3_aa: CAWKPGVAGELFF
d_call: .; j_call: TRBJ1-2; clone_size: .; v_call: TRBV9; cdr3_nt: TGTGCCAGCAGCGTAGGACAGTCTAACTATGGCTACACCTTC; cdr3_aa: CASSVGQSNYGYTF
d_call: .; j_call: TRBJ2-7; clone_size: once; v_call: TRBV6-1; cdr3_nt: TGTGCCAGCAGGCCTTACAATCTCGAGCAGTACTTC; cdr3_aa: CASRPYNLEQYF
d_call: .; j_call: TRBJ2-7; clone_size: .; v_call: TRBV6-6; cdr3_nt: TGTGCCAGCAGTTACTCGACTTCGCGGGGTTGGGGAGAGCAGTACTTC; cdr3_aa: CASSYSTSRGWGEQYF
d_call: .; j_call: TRBJ2-5; clone_size: .; v_call: TRBV30; cdr3_nt: TGTGCCTGGACCCCGCGGGCACTCCAAGAGACCCAGTACTTC; cdr3_aa: CAWTPRALQETQYF
d_call: .; j_call: TRBJ2-7; clone_size: .; v_call: TRBV6-1; cdr3_nt: TGTGCCAGCAGTCAGTTGACAGGTCCGGGGGGCGAGCAGTACTTC; cdr3_aa: CASSQLTGPGGEQYF
d_call: .; j_call: TRBJ2-7; clone_size: .; v_call: TRBV27; cdr3_nt: TGTGCCAGCAGTTCCCGATTTACAGGCTACGTTAGCCTCGAGCAGTACTTC; cdr3_aa: CASSSRFTGYVSLEQYF
d_call: TRBD1; j_call: TRBJ2-1; clone_size: .; v_call: TRBV6-4; cdr3_nt: TGTGCCAGCACCCAGGACAGGGCCGCGGGTGAAAGCTCCTACAATGAGCAGTTCTTC; cdr3_aa: CASTQDRAAGESSYNEQFF
d_call: .; j_call: TRBJ1-1; clone_size: .; v_call: TRBV5-4; cdr3_nt: TGTGCCAGCAGCATGGACAGAGAAGCTTTCTTT; cdr3_aa: CASSMDREAFF
d_call: TRBD1; j_call: TRBJ2-5; clone_size: .; v_call: TRBV4-1; cdr3_nt: TGCGCCAGCAGCCAAGAGACAGGGTCCGAGACCCAGTACTTC; cdr3_aa: CASSQETGSETQYF
d_call: .; j_call: TRBJ2-7; clone_size: .; v_call: TRBV7-6; cdr3_nt: TGTGCCAGCAGCTCCCAGGCGCGGGAATTCTACGAGCAGTACTTC; cdr3_aa: CASSSQAREFYEQYF
d_call: .; j_call: TRBJ1-2; clone_size: .; v_call: TRBV7-2; cdr3_nt: TGTGCCAGCAGCTACGGGTTCGATAACTATGGCTACACCTTC; cdr3_aa: CASSYGFDNYGYTF
d_call: .; j_call: TRBJ1-5; clone_size: .; v_call: TRBV2; cdr3_nt: TGTGCCGGGACTACAGGGATAAGTCAGCCCCAGCATTTT; cdr3_aa: CAGTTGISQPQHF
d_call: TRBD1; j_call: TRBJ2-7; clone_size: .; v_call: TRBV5-6; cdr3_nt: TGTGCCAGCAGCTACCCTTGGGACAGGGCAAACTACGAGCAGTACTTC; cdr3_aa: CASSYPWDRANYEQYF
d_call: .; j_call: TRBJ2-4; clone_size: .; v_call: TRBV4-1; cdr3_nt: TGCGCCAGCAGCCACGTACTGGTCCTCAAAAACATTCAGTACTTC; cdr3_aa: CASSHVLVLKNIQYF
d_call: TRBD2; j_call: TRBJ2-5; clone_size: .; v_call: TRBV5-1; cdr3_nt: TGCGCCAGCAGCTTGCGGCTAGCGGGAGAGACCCAGTACTTC; cdr3_aa: CASSLRLAGETQYF
d_call: .; j_call: TRBJ1-2; clone_size: .; v_call: TRBV30; cdr3_nt: TGTGCCTGGGAAGAGGAGGGCTACACCTTC; cdr3_aa: CAWEEEGYTF
d_call: .; j_call: TRBJ1-2; clone_size: .; v_call: TRBV27; cdr3_nt: TGTGCCAGCAGGGCAGTATCTAACTATGGCTACACCTTC; cdr3_aa: CASRAVSNYGYTF
d_call: TRBD1; j_call: TRBJ1-5; clone_size: once; v_call: TRBV30; cdr3_nt: TGTGCCTGGAGTCGCGGACAGGGAGGACAGCCCCAGCATTTT; cdr3_aa: CAWSRGQGGQPQHF
d_call: .; j_call: TRBJ2-5; clone_size: .; v_call: TRBV5-5; cdr3_nt: TGTGCCAGCAGCTTGGCGGGACTTGATCAAGAGACCCAGTACTTC; cdr3_aa: CASSLAGLDQETQYF
d_call: .; j_call: TRBJ2-7; clone_size: .; v_call: TRBV6-5; cdr3_nt: TGTGCCAGCAGCCTACTCCTGGAGGGCCGGAACGAGCAGTACTTC; cdr3_aa: CASSLLLEGRNEQYF